The T cell receptor (beta chain) described here comes from a study of beta chain features in type 1 diabetes. Study-wide results and limits: The study found moderately but significantly shorter TCRB CDR3s in all four CD4+ subsets of Type 1 diabetes patients.

Concerning this clone: Its matching antigen is unknown.

TCRB transcripts that were expressed got sequenced, as all of the isolated RNA had been reverse transcribed. The method was immunoSEQ multiplex PCR; TCRdb's version includes in-frame clones alone and lacks a portion of them. Of some 240,000 clones detected, around 15% appear once; the ten largest clones hold about 0.08%. Sample: naive CD4+ T cells from blood. This TCR was recovered from a man aged 25-45 years with type 1 diabetes.

CDR3 DNA: TGTGCCTGGACCCTTCGGGGGGGTGAAGCTTTCTTT. Translation: CAWTLRGGEAFF. This chain uses TRBV30 with TRBJ1-1; maybe TRBD1 (5 bases). Germline V gives CDR1 GTSNPN, CDR2 SVGIG (reference sequence). The CDR3 consists of 12 residues. V was trimmed by 4 bases and J by 7 bases, leaving 13 bases between them.